This entry lists 2 T cell receptor beta chains sequenced from one sample in a study of shared clonotypes between healthy human individuals. Produced via immunoSEQ multiplex PCR; TCRdb's table is partial and in-frame only. This table holds roughly 1 million clones, 75% to 85% found once. The sequencing input was memory CD4+ T cells from PBMCs. The subset denotes: CD45RA-negative fraction. Receptors originate from a young man in good health. Some clones in this sample may be carry-over from other donors' samples.

The table lists this clone with many counts. The V gene is TRBV4-3, the J gene TRBJ2-3, with D perhaps TRBD1 (6 bases). The CDR3 is made up of 16 amino acids. V was pared by 0 bases and J by 2 bases, with 12 bases between. Per the germline V gene, CDR1 is LGHNA and CDR2 is YSLEER. CDR3 nucleotide sequence: TGCGCCAGCAGCCAAGACGGACAGCCGACCACAGATACGCAGTATTTT. It translates to CASSQDGQPTTDTQYF.

This clone showed up just a few times. The rearrangement joins TRBV18 to TRBJ1-5; TRBD1 might be the D (6 bases). Germline values: CDR1 KGHSH, CDR2 LQKENI. Trimming left V 5 bases short and J 7 bases short, with 18 bases between. CDR3 length: 15 residues. CDR3 sequence (DNA): TGTGCCAGCTCATCACAGGGACAACGGCGGCAGCCCCAGCATTTT. It translates to CASSSQGQRRQPQHF. The whole variable domain, remainder taken from reference TRBV18 and TRBJ1-5, is NAGVMQNPRHLVRRRGQEARLRCSPMKGHSHVYWYRQLPEEGLKFMVYLQKENIIDESGMPKERFSAEFPKEGPSILRIQQVVRGDSAAYFCASSSQGQRRQPQHFGDGTRLSIL.